This T cell receptor beta chain was profiled in a study of shared clonotypes between healthy human individuals (dated by TCRdb to the early 2020s). Concerning the study at large: Three men and a couple of women, aged 18 to 49 years, made up the cohort. For each donor, CD4 naive and CD4 memory were each run on three plates, CD8 naive on two plates, and CD8 memory on one plate. Blood TCR repertoires of about 5 healthy adults were deeply sequenced to estimate repertoire size and the extent of clonotype sharing between individuals. Libraries were prepared and TCR repertoires were sequenced by different laboratories using diverse techniques, in order to increase sequencing depth and limit assay-specific biases. Leukapheresis yielded between about 0.85 and 10 billion PBMCs per donor. General conclusions and limits of the study: Even with the large sequencing depth, rarefaction of the sorted-subset datasets indicated that sequencing was incomplete. Estimated clonotype richness was generally larger for naive than for memory subsets. The small number of donors limited the genetic and exposure-history diversity represented. Clonotypes shared by all four sorted-subset donors showed higher generation probabilities than non-shared clonotypes. Sharing across four donors was observed for approximately 5% of naive CD4, 3% to 3.5% of naive CD8, 2% to 2.5% of memory CD4, and around 0.44% of memory CD8 clonotypes. Sampling was restricted to blood, and TCR repertoires in tissue are likely to differ from TCR repertoires in blood. Based on pairwise subsampling, the degree of clonotype sharing among donors was expected to be affected by sequencing depth.

About this clone itself: The clone's antigen remains unknown. No much larger clonotype is one base removed from it; base qualities were not supplied.

Using the deep immunoSEQ assay, multiplex PCR amplified TCR CDR3 regions from genomic DNA. Extracted genomic DNA from each cell subset was spread evenly across all wells of several immunoSEQ 96-well plates, with each plate serving as a replicate. For sorted subsets, approximately 190 ng of genomic DNA, equivalent to tens of thousands of T cell genomes, went into each replicate PCR. Purified libraries were measured with a Qubit 3.0 fluorometer, size-checked on a Bioanalyzer 2100, and measured again with the KAPA Library Quantification kit. Each immunoSEQ 96-well plate was sequenced on its own single-read 150-cycle Illumina NextSeq 550 flow cell. The source study handled its data this way. Because only junctional sequences without quality scores were contained in the immunoSEQ output, filtering matching that applied to full-length reads could not be performed. Sequences were annotated with PyIR, a Python wrapper for IgBLAST v1.9, and V/J genes and CDR3 were assigned using IMGT germline references. Reads with weak V/J assignments (E-value above 1e-6), missing CDR3, stop codons, out-of-frame junctions, or ambiguous translated residues were removed. V3J clonotypes were defined by identical inferred V gene, J gene, and CDR3 amino acid sequence. To compute the percentage overlap between repertoires, the number of shared unique clonotypes was divided by the size of the smaller repertoire. Three approaches were used to assess repertoire richness: RTK rarefaction, the Chao1 estimator, and Recon v2.1 estimates of unobserved clonotypes. OLGA was used to compute generation probabilities for all TCRbeta clonotypes that the gDNA method yielded from a few donors. TCRdb stores this immuneACCESS table with in-frame sequences only. Part of the clones is absent; in the studies checked, under half of the shortfall reflects unresolved V genes, and no reason is known for the rest. V and J calls and clone size are copied from that table; D and trimming were computed from the DNA. The sample includes some 300,000 clones, with 73% observed a single time. The ten largest clones represent roughly 10% of the sample.

Donors were healthy HIV-negative adults with no recently reported acute infections or vaccinations. Only Caucasian adults living in Nashville, Tennessee, USA were represented among the donors. CD4+ T cells were enriched by magnetic negative selection, after which naive cells were positively selected on CD45RA and the negative fraction was taken as the memory subset. After blood collection by leukapheresis, PBMCs were isolated using Ficoll-Histopaque density gradient centrifugation and then cryopreserved in the vapor phase of liquid nitrogen. Analytical flow cytometry was used to check the purity and quantity of each magnetically sorted T cell population. Genomic DNA was isolated from each sorted fraction and quantified by UV absorbance on a Nanodrop 2000c. Including the terminal cysteine and phenylalanine, the CDR3 comprises 11 residues. The DNA shown is the 33-base CDR3, in frame from base 1. Looking up the germline V gene yields CDR1 MGHDK and CDR2 SYGVNS.

The sequence came from a man aged 25-40 years in good health. Specimen: memory CD4+ T cells sorted from blood. Sample cell subset or site, as interpreted from the label and publication: CD45RA-negative fraction. The rearranged chain carries TRBV25-1 and TRBJ2-1; the D segment cannot be called with confidence. The bases read TGTGCTAGTTTGGCCCACAATGAGCAGTTCTTC. It encodes CASLAHNEQFF. With all but the CDR3 taken from the reference TRBV25-1 and TRBJ2-1 genes, the full variable domain is: EADIYQTPRYLVIGTGKKITLECSQTMGHDKMYWYQQDPGMELHLIHYSYGVNSTEKGDLSSESTVSRIRTEHFPLTLESARPSHTSQYLCASLAHNEQFFGPGTRLTVL.